A selection of T cell receptor beta chains follows, all from one sample in a study of shared clonotypes between healthy human individuals. TCRdb's table, derived via immunoSEQ multiplex PCR, lists solely in-frame clones and lacks some. Here the sample spans roughly 2.1 million clones, roughly 91% being singletons. Sequenced: naive CD8+ T cells from PBMCs. These TCRs come from a man aged 18 to 35 in good health. Some clones in this sample may be carry-over from other donors' samples. CDR3s include the opening cysteine and the closing phenylalanine or tryptophan. Each record gives: J gene, clone size, V gene, D gene, CDR3 DNA, CDR3 protein. A D gene is named only where the DNA matches it firmly. A row's size may be missing; if present it is once, few, many or a size class.

J: TRBJ2-7
size: -
V: TRBV5-6
D: -
DNA: TGTGCCAGCAGCGGGGGACCCCAGCACGAGCAGTACTTC
CDR3: CASSGGPQHEQYF

J: TRBJ2-7
size: once
V: TRBV29-1
D: -
DNA: TGCAGCGTCACCGGGACGGAAACCTACGAGCAGTACTTC
CDR3: CSVTGTETYEQYF

J: TRBJ2-1
size: once
V: TRBV5-4
D: TRBD2
DNA: TGTGCCAGCAGCTTGGCGTCTTGGCTAGCGGGAGGGTTGGATGAGCAGTTCTTC
CDR3: CASSLASWLAGGLDEQFF

J: TRBJ2-1
size: -
V: TRBV14
D: -
DNA: TGTGCCAGCAGCCAAGAGTTAACTAACCATGAGCAGTTCTTC
CDR3: CASSQELTNHEQFF

J: TRBJ2-1
size: -
V: TRBV19
D: -
DNA: TGTGCCAGTAGTGAACCTCAGGGGTGGCATGAGCAGTTCTTC
CDR3: CASSEPQGWHEQFF

J: TRBJ2-3
size: -
V: TRBV7-2
D: -
DNA: TGTGCCAGCAGCTTGGTGTTAGGGCTCCTTATCACAGATACGCAGTATTTT
CDR3: CASSLVLGLLITDTQYF

J: TRBJ2-2
size: -
V: TRBV5-6
D: -
DNA: TGTGCCAGCAGCTTGGTTTCTAGCGTTTACACCGGGGAGCTGTTTTTT
CDR3: CASSLVSSVYTGELFF

J: TRBJ2-7
size: once
V: TRBV21-1
D: -
DNA: TGTGCCAGCAGCAAAAGGCCAGGGGGCGGCTACGAGCAGTACTTC
CDR3: CASSKRPGGGYEQYF

J: TRBJ1-2
size: -
V: TRBV27
D: TRBD1
DNA: TGTGCCAGCAGTTTGGAGGTGGGGACAGTGTATGGCTACACCTTC
CDR3: CASSLEVGTVYGYTF

J: TRBJ2-1
size: -
V: TRBV28
D: -
DNA: TGTGCCAGCAGTATTCGGAGTTACTACAATGAGCAGTTCTTC
CDR3: CASSIRSYYNEQFF

J: TRBJ1-2
size: -
V: TRBV29-1
D: -
DNA: TGCAGCGCCCTTCGGGCCCTATCCGAAACCGATTATGGCTACACCTTC
CDR3: CSALRALSETDYGYTF

J: TRBJ2-7
size: -
V: TRBV18
D: -
DNA: TGTGCCAGCTCGGCCTTAGAACAGGGTAGAGGCGAGCAGTACTTC
CDR3: CASSALEQGRGEQYF

J: TRBJ1-5
size: -
V: TRBV11-2
D: -
DNA: TGTGCCAGCAGCTTAGGGTCAGGGCGCAATCAGCCCCAGCATTTT
CDR3: CASSLGSGRNQPQHF

J: TRBJ2-3
size: -
V: TRBV19
D: -
DNA: TGTGCCAGTAGTACAAGTACCTTCACAGATACGCAGTATTTT
CDR3: CASSTSTFTDTQYF

J: TRBJ2-6
size: -
V: TRBV5-5
D: TRBD2
DNA: TGTGCCAGCAGCTTGAACCTGGGACTAAGGGGGGCCAACGTCCTGACTTTC
CDR3: CASSLNLGLRGANVLTF

J: TRBJ2-3
size: -
V: TRBV4-3
D: TRBD2
DNA: TGCGCCAGCAGCTACGTATACCCGGGACTAGCGGAGGTTATAAGAACAGATACGCAGTATTTT
CDR3: CASSYVYPGLAEVIRTDTQYF

J: TRBJ2-3
size: -
V: TRBV10-3
D: -
DNA: TGTGCCATCAGTGGTTGGGGGAGTACAACAGATACGCAGTATTTT
CDR3: CAISGWGSTTDTQYF

J: TRBJ2-1
size: -
V: TRBV7-3
D: TRBD2
DNA: TGTGCCAGCAGCGTCGGGACTAGGGGTGAGCAGTTCTTC
CDR3: CASSVGTRGEQFF

J: TRBJ2-7
size: -
V: TRBV28
D: -
DNA: TGTGCCAGCAGTTTATTGGCTCCCCTCTCCTACGAGCAGTACTTC
CDR3: CASSLLAPLSYEQYF

J: TRBJ1-2
size: -
V: TRBV6-5
D: TRBD1
DNA: TGTGCCAGCAGTTACGGGCAGGGGGTCGGCTACACCTTC
CDR3: CASSYGQGVGYTF

J: TRBJ2-3
size: -
V: TRBV4-3
D: -
DNA: TGCGCCAGCAGCCAAGGGTTCGTTGCGTCTGGGCGGAGCACAGATACGCAGTATTTT
CDR3: CASSQGFVASGRSTDTQYF

J: TRBJ1-2
size: -
V: TRBV6-5
D: TRBD1
DNA: TGTGCCAGCAGCCCGGACAGGCCCCACTATGGCTACACCTTC
CDR3: CASSPDRPHYGYTF

J: TRBJ2-6
size: -
V: TRBV27
D: -
DNA: TGTGCCAGCAGTTCCCCTCGCTCTGGGGCCAACGTCCTGACTTTC
CDR3: CASSSPRSGANVLTF

J: TRBJ1-4
size: -
V: TRBV7-9
D: -
DNA: TGTGCCAGCAGCTGGGGGGCAGAGGGGAGCGAAGGTGAAAAACTGTTTTTT
CDR3: CASSWGAEGSEGEKLFF

J: TRBJ2-1
size: once
V: TRBV7-9
D: -
DNA: TGTGCCAGCAGCTTAGTTAGAAGCGGATCGCTGTACAATGAGCAGTTCTTC
CDR3: CASSLVRSGSLYNEQFF

J: TRBJ2-7
size: -
V: TRBV28
D: -
DNA: TGTGCCAGCAGAAACAGGGAGGTCCCTTTCTACGAGCAGTACTTC
CDR3: CASRNREVPFYEQYF

J: TRBJ2-7
size: -
V: TRBV27
D: -
DNA: TGTGCCAGCAGTTTAGGATTGAACTACGAGCAGTACTTC
CDR3: CASSLGLNYEQYF

J: TRBJ2-7
size: -
V: TRBV9
D: -
DNA: TGTGCCAGCAGCGAGGGTCTGGTGAGGGTCCACGAGCAGTACTTC
CDR3: CASSEGLVRVHEQYF

J: TRBJ2-7
size: -
V: TRBV27
D: -
DNA: TGTGCCAGCAAACTTACAGCTTTACGAGCCTACGAGCAGTACTTC
CDR3: CASKLTALRAYEQYF

J: TRBJ2-7
size: -
V: TRBV6-1
D: -
DNA: TGTGCCAGCAGTGATCTAAGCTTCCTGGTGGGGGGTGGCGAGCAGTACTTC
CDR3: CASSDLSFLVGGGEQYF

J: TRBJ2-1
size: -
V: TRBV19
D: -
DNA: TGTGCCAGTAGTCTTACACGGGCAGAGCAGTTCTTC
CDR3: CASSLTRAEQFF

J: TRBJ2-7
size: -
V: TRBV27
D: TRBD1
DNA: TGTGCCAGCAGTTTAGAACAGGGGTTTGGTCACGAGCAGTACTTC
CDR3: CASSLEQGFGHEQYF

J: TRBJ2-2
size: -
V: TRBV4-3
D: -
DNA: TGCGCCAGCAGCCAAGAGAGTGAAGGGTTCGGGGAGCTGTTTTTT
CDR3: CASSQESEGFGELFF

J: TRBJ2-3
size: -
V: TRBV27
D: TRBD2
DNA: TGTGCCAGCAGGGGCATGTGGGCGGGAGGGGGCGATACGCAGTATTTT
CDR3: CASRGMWAGGGDTQYF

J: TRBJ2-7
size: -
V: TRBV4-1
D: -
DNA: TGCGCCAGCAGCCAGACCGGGCTCTACGAGCAGTACTTC
CDR3: CASSQTGLYEQYF

J: TRBJ2-6
size: -
V: TRBV7-9
D: TRBD1
DNA: TGTGCCAGCAGCTTAGCGGGGACAGGGACAGGGGCCAACGTCCTGACTTTC
CDR3: CASSLAGTGTGANVLTF

J: TRBJ2-7
size: -
V: TRBV6-6
D: -
DNA: TGTGCCAGCAGTTACTCCGACAGCTACGAGCAGTACTTC
CDR3: CASSYSDSYEQYF

J: TRBJ2-4
size: once
V: TRBV27
D: -
DNA: TGTGCCAGCAGTTTCACAGGGTTAGGGCTAGCCAAAAACATTCAGTACTTC
CDR3: CASSFTGLGLAKNIQYF

J: TRBJ2-1
size: -
V: TRBV10-2
D: -
DNA: TGCGCCAGCAGTGAGTCTTTAGAGGGTAGGAATGAGCAGTTCTTC
CDR3: CASSESLEGRNEQFF

J: TRBJ2-2
size: -
V: TRBV29-1
D: TRBD2
DNA: TGCAGCGCACTTAGCGGGGCCGGGGAGCTGTTTTTT
CDR3: CSALSGAGELFF

J: TRBJ1-3
size: -
V: TRBV7-9
D: -
DNA: TGTGCCAGCAGCCTGGGAAACACCATATATTTT
CDR3: CASSLGNTIYF

J: TRBJ2-7
size: -
V: TRBV9
D: TRBD2
DNA: TGTGCCAGCAGCCCGACTAGCGGGAGGGATGCCTACGAGCAGTACTTC
CDR3: CASSPTSGRDAYEQYF

J: TRBJ2-2
size: -
V: TRBV10-3
D: -
DNA: TGTGCCACAGTCGACACCGGGACCGGAAACACCGGGGAGCTGTTTTTT
CDR3: CATVDTGTGNTGELFF

J: TRBJ2-7
size: -
V: TRBV5-5
D: TRBD2
DNA: TGTGCCAGCAGCTCTGACAGGACTAGCGAGACCTACGAGCAGTACTTC
CDR3: CASSSDRTSETYEQYF

J: TRBJ2-7
size: -
V: TRBV27
D: TRBD2
DNA: TGTGCCAGCAGTTCCCGGGACGCCTCAGCGGGGGAGCAGTACTTC
CDR3: CASSSRDASAGEQYF

J: TRBJ2-1
size: -
V: TRBV29-1
D: TRBD1
DNA: TGCAGCGTTCGTCGGACAGGGGGCGATACACCGCAGTTCTTC
CDR3: CSVRRTGGDTPQFF

J: TRBJ2-2
size: -
V: TRBV4-1
D: TRBD1
DNA: TGCGCCAGCATGAACAGGGGTTCGGGCACCGGGGAGCTGTTTTTT
CDR3: CASMNRGSGTGELFF

J: TRBJ1-1
size: -
V: TRBV6-6
D: -
DNA: TGTGCCAGCAGTTACTCCGGGGCAGATGAAGCTTTCTTT
CDR3: CASSYSGADEAFF

J: TRBJ2-7
size: -
V: TRBV27
D: TRBD2
DNA: TGTGCCACCTCCCATCGACTAGCGGGAGTAGACGAGCAGTACTTC
CDR3: CATSHRLAGVDEQYF

J: TRBJ2-1
size: -
V: TRBV5-1
D: -
DNA: TGCGCCAGCAGCCTGGGGAAGTACAATGAGCAGTTCTTC
CDR3: CASSLGKYNEQFF

J: TRBJ1-2
size: once
V: TRBV16
D: TRBD1
DNA: TGTGCCAGCAGCCAAGACAGGGGGCCGAACTATGGCTACACCTTC
CDR3: CASSQDRGPNYGYTF

J: TRBJ2-2
size: -
V: TRBV6-1
D: TRBD1
DNA: TGTGCCAGCAGTGAACAGGGGGCGAGGGTCGGGGAGCTGTTTTTT
CDR3: CASSEQGARVGELFF